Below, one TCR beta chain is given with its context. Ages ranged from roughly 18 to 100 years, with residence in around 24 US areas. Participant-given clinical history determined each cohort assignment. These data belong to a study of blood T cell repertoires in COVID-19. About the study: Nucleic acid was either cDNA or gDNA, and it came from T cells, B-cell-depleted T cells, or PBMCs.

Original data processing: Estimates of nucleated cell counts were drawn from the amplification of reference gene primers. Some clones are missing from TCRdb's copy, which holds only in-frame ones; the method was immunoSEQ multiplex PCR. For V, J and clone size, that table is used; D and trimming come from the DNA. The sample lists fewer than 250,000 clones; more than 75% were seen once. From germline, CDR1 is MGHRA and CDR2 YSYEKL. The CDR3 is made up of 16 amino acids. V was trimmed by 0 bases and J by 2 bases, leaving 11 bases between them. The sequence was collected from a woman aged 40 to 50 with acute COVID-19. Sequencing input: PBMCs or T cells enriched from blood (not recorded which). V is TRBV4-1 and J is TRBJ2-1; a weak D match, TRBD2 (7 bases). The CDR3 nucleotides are TGCGCCAGCAGCCAAGATTGGGGGGGCACCTACAATGAGCAGTTCTTC. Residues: CASSQDWGGTYNEQFF.